These 14 T cell receptor beta chains came from one sample sequenced in a study of response to subunit inactivated influenza vaccine. Each CDR3 protein gets one entry after TCRdb re-called the RT-PCR reads with MiXCR. This sample has 430,000 or so distinct CDR3 sequences, with 10% to 11% found just once. The sample here was PBMCs from blood, taken about 40 days after vaccination. Source of these receptors: a man aged 50-60 years who received an inactivated influenza vaccine.

This rearrangement joins TRBV30 to TRBJ2-7; the D gene is possibly TRBD2 (6 bases). CDR3 size: 12 residues. V lost 2 bases and J 9 bases, leaving 14 bases between the germline ends. Germline CDR1 and CDR2: GTSNPN and SVGIG (reference sequence). The CDR3 nucleotides are TGTGCCTGGAGTAGCCCGGGACTCTCGCAGTACTTC. This translates into CAWSSPGLSQYF.

This chain joins TRBV5-1 and TRBJ2-1, with D uncertain. Trimming took off 0 bases at V and 2 bases at J, with 6 bases between the two ends. The CDR3 contains 14 residues. Germline V lookup: CDR1 SGHRS, CDR2 YFSETQ. The CDR3 DNA sequence: TGCGCCAGCAGCTTGGATCAGGCCTACAATGAGCAGTTCTTC. Translation gives CASSLDQAYNEQFF.

The sample holds a few counts of this clonotype. The rearrangement links TRBV20-1 to TRBJ1-4; 9 bases agree with TRBD1. CDR1 is DFQATT and CDR2 is SNEGSKA in the germline V gene (reference sequence). This CDR3 is built from 14 residues. V lost 6 bases and J lost 7; bases outside the gene matches: 9. The CDR3 DNA reads as TGCAGTGCCAAGACCGGGACAGGGACTGAAAAACTGTTTTTT. Its translation is CSAKTGTGTEKLFF.

This clonotype was seen a handful of times. The chain couples TRBV15 to TRBJ2-3, with 11 positions matching TRBD1. Germline V lookup: CDR1 LNHNV, CDR2 YYDKDF (reference sequence). CDR3 length equals 16 residues. The ends lost 1 base at V and 1 base at J; junction bases unmatched: 1. The CDR3 protein is CATSRGTGGGTDTQYF. In nucleotides, the CDR3 is TGTGCCACCAGCAGAGGGACAGGGGGCGGCACAGATACGCAGTATTTT.

Only a few counts were recorded for this clonotype. The chain joins TRBV4-2 to TRBJ2-3; 10 bases agree with TRBD2. The CDR3 is made up of 19 amino acids. V trimming: 0 bases; J trimming: 3 bases; junction bases outside the gene matches: 12. CDR1 and CDR2 (germline): LGHNA, YNFKEQ. CDR3 sequence reads: CASSQDPPQRGGRTDTQYF. Here the CDR3 DNA reads TGTGCCAGCAGCCAAGATCCCCCCCAGCGGGGGGGCCGAACAGATACGCAGTATTTT.

This clonotype was counted only a few times. The chain carries TRBV12-3 or TRBV12-4 and TRBJ1-3, with D possibly being TRBD1 (5 bases). The CDR3 has 16 residues. V lost 2 bases to trimming and J lost 2 bases, with 13 bases between them. CDR3: CASSLWDLAPGNTIYF. CDR3 sequence (DNA): TGTGCCAGCAGTTTATGGGACCTAGCACCTGGAAACACCATATATTTT.

This clonotype was counted only a few times. The chain recombines TRBV15 with TRBJ2-7, with TRBD2 as a possible D gene (6 bases). CDR3 length equals 15 residues. Per the germline V gene, CDR1 is LNHNV and CDR2 is YYDKDF (reference sequence). V was shortened by 1 base and J by 0 bases, with 10 bases between the two germline ends. CDR3 in DNA: TGTGCCACCAGCAGAGCCCGGGACTTCTCCTACGAGCAGTACTTC. It is translated as CATSRARDFSYEQYF.

A few counts support this clonotype. The gene calls are TRBV20-1 and TRBJ2-4; D is possibly TRBD2 (5 bases). The CDR3 totals 16 residues. Germline loops: CDR1 DFQATT, CDR2 SNEGSKA (reference sequence). Trimming stripped 7 bases from V and 1 base from J, with 20 bases between. CDR3 loop: CSVGLRGRPAKNIQYF. The CDR3 coding sequence is TGCAGTGTTGGCCTCCGGGGAAGGCCGGCCAAAAACATTCAGTACTTC.

This clonotype was seen only a few times. The V call is TRBV6-1, the J call TRBJ2-7; D might be TRBD1 or TRBD2, each matching 5 bases. The germline CDR1 and CDR2 sequences are MNHNS and SASEGT. V dropped 6 bases and J dropped 5 bases, with 20 bases sitting between them. The CDR3 consists of 15 residues. The CDR3 sequence: CASRTTPLGVHEQYF. CDR3 sequence (DNA): TGTGCCAGCAGGACTACTCCCTTAGGGGTCCACGAGCAGTACTTC.

The gene calls are TRBV6-2 or TRBV6-3 and TRBJ2-7; D may be TRBD2 (6 bases). V gave up 4 bases and J gave up 0 bases, with 7 bases separating them. Germline V CDR1 and CDR2: MNHEY, SVGEGT. The CDR3 sequence is 13 residues long. DNA for the CDR3: TGTGCCAGCAGTTGGGAGGTCTCCTACGAGCAGTACTTC. It is translated as CASSWEVSYEQYF.

This clonotype was observed many times. The chain is built from TRBV28 and TRBJ2-5; 7 bases align to TRBD1. CDR3 length equals 15 residues. J lost 2 bases, V lost 4 bases, and 7 bases had no gene match. Germline V lookup: CDR1 MDHEN, CDR2 SYDVKM. The CDR3 nucleotides read TGTGCCAGCAGTTCCCCCGGGACAGAGCAAGAGACCCAGTACTTC. It specifies CASSSPGTEQETQYF.

V and J are TRBV24-1 and TRBJ2-3; 10 nucleotides match TRBD2. This CDR3 comprises 18 residues. Looked up from germline, CDR1 is KGHDR and CDR2 is SFDVKD. The V gene end was trimmed by 1 base and the J gene end by 2 bases; junction bases not matched to a gene: 8. The CDR3 nucleotides read TGTGCCACCAGTGATTTAGCCGCTAGCGGGGGCATCACAGATACGCAGTATTTT. It is translated as CATSDLAASGGITDTQYF.

This clonotype came up a few times. The CDR3 here is CSAPKIGFGEQFF. The DNA of the CDR3 is TGCAGTGCGCCAAAAATAGGGTTTGGTGAGCAGTTCTTC. The J gene is TRBJ2-1, the V gene TRBV20-1; D is unclear. The germline gives CDR1 DFQATT, CDR2 SNEGSKA (reference sequence). The CDR3 covers 13 residues. V was pared by 6 bases and J by 9 bases, with 18 bases between.

This clonotype was detected ten times or more. The genes are TRBV5-1 and TRBJ2-7; the match to TRBD2 covers 10 bases. CDR1 and CDR2 from the germline V gene are SGHRS and YFSETQ. V lost 0 bases to trimming and J lost 0 bases; unmatched junction nucleotides: 3. The CDR3 sequence is 16 residues long. The DNA for the CDR3 is TGCGCCAGCAGCTTGGCCCTAGCGGGGGACTCCTACGAGCAGTACTTC. Translation gives CASSLALAGDSYEQYF.